Listed here are 31 T cell receptor beta chains from one sample, sequenced in a study of cytomegalovirus exposure and HLA in healthy donors. Both 60 Vbeta primers and 13 Jbeta primers went into the PCR. Assay used: immunoSEQ multiplex PCR; TCRdb lists only in-frame clones, some missing. The data show about 130,000 clones, 75% to 80% seen once. The sequencing sample was made of PBMCs. The receptors originated from a man aged 25-45 years in good health and CMV-seronegative.

V and J are TRBV6-1 and TRBJ2-3; the D is unclear. Germline-derived CDR1 and CDR2 are MNHNS and SASEGT. The length of the CDR3 is 13 residues. V was trimmed by 4 bases and J by 1 base, leaving 6 bases between them. The CDR3 loop reads CASSASGTDTQYF. In DNA form, the CDR3 reads TGTGCCAGCAGTGCGTCAGGCACAGATACGCAGTATTTT.

The rearrangement links TRBV9 to TRBJ2-3, with 11 bases matching TRBD1. This CDR3 has 16 amino acids. Looked up from germline, CDR1 is SGDLS and CDR2 is YYNGEE. Trimming cost V 3 bases and J 4 bases; bases outside gene matches: 7. This CDR3 is CASSERTGGAPDTQYF. The CDR3 nucleotides are TGTGCCAGCAGCGAAAGGACAGGGGGCGCACCAGATACGCAGTATTTT.

The chain combines TRBV6-6 with TRBJ2-3; possibly TRBD2 for D (5 bases). Germline V gives CDR1 MNHNY, CDR2 SVGAGI (reference sequence). The CDR3 is 15 amino acids. The germline V and J ends were trimmed by 2 bases and 2 bases, with 11 bases remaining between them. The CDR3 loop is CASSYGAGDTDTQYF. The DNA for the CDR3 is TGTGCCAGCAGTTACGGTGCGGGCGACACAGATACGCAGTATTTT.

The rearrangement links TRBV7-6 to TRBJ1-1; D not certain. The V end was cut by 0 bases, the J end by 0 bases, with 5 bases between. This CDR3 contains 14 residues. Germline CDR1 SGHVS, CDR2 FNYEAQ. The chain's CDR3 is CASSLAQLNTEAFF. The CDR3 DNA reads as TGTGCCAGCAGCTTAGCACAGTTGAACACTGAAGCTTTCTTT.

The chain combines TRBV5-6 with TRBJ2-2, with 8 bases aligning to TRBD1. CDR1 is SGHDT, CDR2 YYEEEE, per germline. The CDR3 totals 17 residues. V shed 6 bases, J shed 5 bases, and the junction held 15 bases outside the gene matches. In DNA, the CDR3 is TGTGCCAGCACCCCCCCCTCAGGGGGCGATTGGACCGGGGAGCTGTTTTTT. Amino acids: CASTPPSGGDWTGELFF.

The V call is TRBV5-4, the J call TRBJ2-1, with a weak D call TRBD1 (5 bases). Germline CDR1 is SGHNT and CDR2 is YYREEE (reference sequence). The V gene lost 3 bases and the J gene lost 0 bases, with 13 bases spanning the gap. The CDR3 totals 16 residues. CDR3 sequence: CASSSSTGFSYNEQFF. The CDR3 DNA sequence: TGTGCCAGCAGCTCGTCTACAGGTTTCTCCTACAATGAGCAGTTCTTC.

The V gene is TRBV19, the J gene TRBJ2-5; possibly TRBD1 for D (10 bases). Germline CDR1 reads LNHDA; CDR2 reads SQIVND (reference sequence). The CDR3 is 20 residues long. V was trimmed by 1 base and J by 4 bases, leaving 28 bases between them. The CDR3 region has the DNA TGTGCCAGTAGTATAGCCGACAGGGGGCTGCGCGGGAGGGGGGGAGAGACCCAGTACTTC. Translation: CASSIADRGLRGRGGETQYF.

The V and J genes are TRBV5-1 and TRBJ2-3, with 12 bases lining up with TRBD2. V was pared by 0 bases and J by 2 bases, with 1 base of the junction left unmatched. This CDR3 has 16 amino acids. Germline V gene lookup returns CDR1 SGHRS and CDR2 YFSETQ. The CDR3 sequence: CASSLGLAGDTDTQYF. The CDR3 coding sequence is TGCGCCAGCAGCTTGGGACTAGCGGGAGACACAGATACGCAGTATTTT.

This sequence joins TRBV15 and TRBJ2-7, with 8 bases aligning to TRBD1. Trimming at V came to 10 bases and at J to 3 bases, leaving 8 bases not matched to a gene. This CDR3 spans 13 amino acids. Germline V gene sequence: CDR1 LNHNV, CDR2 YYDKDF (reference sequence). The CDR3: CASSQGASYEQYF. The CDR3, as DNA: TGTGCCAGCTCGCAGGGGGCGAGCTACGAGCAGTACTTC.

V gene TRBV10-1 combines with J gene TRBJ2-3; 10 bases are a match to TRBD2. The CDR3 contains 15 residues. V shed 0 bases, J shed 6 bases, and the junction held 3 bases outside the gene matches. CDR1 is WNHNN and CDR2 is SYGVQD in the germline V gene (reference sequence). The CDR3 coding sequence is TGCGCCAGCAGTGAGTCAGGACTAGCGGCCGATACGCAGTATTTT. It specifies CASSESGLAADTQYF.

This clone has only a few counts. The chain links TRBV29-1 to TRBJ2-1; D possibly corresponds to TRBD1 (6 bases). Germline V lookup: CDR1 SQVTM, CDR2 ANQGSEA. The CDR3 runs to 12 residues. Trimming cost V 3 bases and J 15 bases, with 18 bases left between them. CDR3 loop: CSVDDRDNRLFF. In DNA, the CDR3 is TGCAGCGTTGACGACCGGGACAACCGTCTGTTCTTC.

This clone has only one observation. This sequence joins TRBV28 and TRBJ2-7, with TRBD1 matching over 10 bases. The CDR3 consists of 18 residues. V was pared by 3 bases and J by 2 bases, with 13 bases of the junction left unmatched. CDR1 and CDR2 (germline): MDHEN, SYDVKM. The CDR3 DNA sequence: TGTGCCAGCAGTTTGTCCGGGACAGGGGATAGGTCCACCTACGAGCAGTACTTC. Translating it yields CASSLSGTGDRSTYEQYF.

The CDR3 nucleotides are TGCACCAGCTTAACGACAGGGACGAACACTGAAGCTTTCTTT. Its translation is CTSLTTGTNTEAFF. The chain carries TRBV1 and TRBJ1-1; TRBD1 is the table's D call, not checked against the DNA. TRBV1 is noted as a pseudogene. The CDR3 loop spans 14 amino acids.

This chain uses TRBV5-1 with TRBJ2-1, with 11 bases identical to TRBD2. The CDR3 is made up of 16 amino acids. After removal of 3 bases from V and 5 bases from J, the junction contained 7 bases not matched to a gene. Germline V gives CDR1 SGHRS, CDR2 YFSETQ. The CDR3 nucleotides are TGCGCCAGCAGCTCACTACCGGGACTAGCGGACAATGAGCAGTTCTTC. Protein sequence: CASSSLPGLADNEQFF.

The V and J genes are TRBV5-1 and TRBJ1-4, with 7 nucleotides matching TRBD1. This CDR3 has 14 residues. In germline, CDR1 is SGHRS, CDR2 YFSETQ. J gave up 12 bases and V 6 bases, and 14 bases lay outside the gene matches. The DNA of the CDR3 is TGCGCCAGCACCCCGGGACAGCGGAAGGGGGAACTGTTTTTT. Amino acid sequence: CASTPGQRKGELFF.

In nucleotides, the CDR3 is TGTGCCAGCAGTCGGGACAGGGGGCTCGGCTATGGCTACACCTTC. This gives the protein CASSRDRGLGYGYTF. The chain links TRBV2 to TRBJ1-2; 12 bases match TRBD1. In germline, CDR1 is SNHLY, CDR2 FYNNEI. The J segment lost 4 bases and the V segment lost 5 bases, leaving 5 bases of the junction unmatched. This CDR3 is built from 15 residues. The full variable domain, in which reference TRBV2 and TRBJ1-2 provide the parts outside the CDR3, is EPEVTQTPSHQVTQMGQEVILRCVPISNHLYFYWYRQILGQKVEFLVSFYNNEISEKSEIFDDQFSVERPDGSNFTLKIRSTKLEDSAMYFCASSRDRGLGYGYTFGSGTRLTVV.

CDR3 region: CASSVFQGQNQPQHF. In DNA form, the CDR3 reads TGTGCCAGCAGTGTCTTCCAGGGACAAAATCAGCCCCAGCATTTT. The chain is built from TRBV2 and TRBJ1-5; D might be TRBD1 (6 bases). V lost 4 bases to trimming and J lost 4 bases, with 14 bases between them. This CDR3 comprises 15 residues. Per germline, CDR1 SNHLY and CDR2 FYNNEI.

V gene TRBV10-3 combines with J gene TRBJ1-5; D not certain. The V and J ends lost 8 bases and 6 bases respectively, with 14 bases between them. Per germline, CDR1 ENHRY and CDR2 SYGVKD. CDR3 length: 13 residues. This chain's CDR3 is CAIGSGSFQPQHF. The CDR3 nucleotides are TGTGCCATCGGAAGCGGTTCCTTTCAGCCCCAGCATTTT.

This clone has just one count. The V and J genes are TRBV5-8 and TRBJ1-2; TRBD1 aligns across 8 bases. Losses at the gene ends were 3 bases for V and 4 bases for J; bases not matched to a gene: 5. The CDR3 has 14 amino acids. Germline CDR1 SGHTS, CDR2 YDEGEE. As DNA, the CDR3 is TGTGCCAGCAGCTCTAGGACAGGGTCCTATGGCTACACCTTC. It is translated as CASSSRTGSYGYTF.

The V call is TRBV6-6, the J call TRBJ2-1; possibly TRBD2 for D (6 bases). The CDR3 has 14 amino acids. CDR1 is MNHNY, CDR2 SVGAGI, per germline (reference sequence). Trimming took off 5 bases at V and 1 base at J, with 9 bases between the two ends. The CDR3 bases are TGTGCCAGCAGTCGACTAGAGTCCTACAATGAGCAGTTCTTC. The encoded protein is CASSRLESYNEQFF.

The chain is built from TRBV27 and TRBJ2-7, with D possibly matching TRBD2 (6 bases). In germline, CDR1 is MNHEY, CDR2 SMNVEV (reference sequence). Trimming cost V 4 bases and J 4 bases, with 20 bases left between them. CDR3 length equals 16 residues. The CDR3, as DNA: TGTGCCAGCAGTTCCCCTGGGGAGGCGGGGAAGTACGAGCAGTACTTC. It specifies CASSSPGEAGKYEQYF.

The gene calls are TRBV5-1 and TRBJ2-7; 7 bases map to TRBD1. The CDR3 has 15 residues. From germline, CDR1 is SGHRS and CDR2 YFSETQ. V shed 1 base and J 0 bases; nucleotides not matched to a gene: 4. Here the CDR3 DNA reads TGCGCCAGCAGCTTGCTGGGACAGAGCTCCTACGAGCAGTACTTC. This gives the protein CASSLLGQSSYEQYF.

The chain carries TRBV7-9 and TRBJ2-2, with 11 bases aligning to TRBD2. Germline V CDR1 and CDR2: SEHNR, FQNEAQ (reference sequence). This CDR3 is built from 17 residues. After removal of 6 bases from V and 3 bases from J, the junction contained 9 bases not matched to a gene. The DNA for the CDR3 is TGTGCCAGCAGAGATTCCGGGACTAGCGGTGACACCGGGGAGCTGTTTTTT. This translates into CASRDSGTSGDTGELFF. The full variable domain, in which reference TRBV7-9 and TRBJ2-2 provide the parts outside the CDR3, is DTGVSQNPRHKITKRGQNVTFRCDPISEHNRLYWYRQTLGQGPEFLTYFQNEAQLEKSRLLSDRFSAERPKGSFSTLEIQRTEQGDSAMYLCASRDSGTSGDTGELFFGEGSRLTVL.

The chain couples TRBV29-1 to TRBJ2-5; D gene ambiguous. V gave up 3 bases and J gave up 0 bases, with 5 bases separating them. The length of the CDR3 is 12 residues. Germline CDR1 and CDR2: SQVTM and ANQGSEA. This chain's CDR3 is CSVDPDQETQYF. The CDR3 nucleotides read TGCAGCGTTGATCCCGACCAAGAGACCCAGTACTTC.

This clone was detected a few times. V usage is TRBV10-3 and J usage is TRBJ1-6, with D possibly matching TRBD1 (6 bases). Trimming took 4 bases from V and 9 from J, leaving 10 bases between them. The germline V gene encodes CDR1 ENHRY and CDR2 SYGVKD. The CDR3 runs to 13 residues. The CDR3, as DNA: TGTGCCATCAGTGGGACAGAGGGTTCACCCCTCCACTTT. It yields the protein CAISGTEGSPLHF.

This rearrangement joins TRBV10-3 to TRBJ2-7; 8 bases fit TRBD2. Trimming removed 0 bases from V and 3 bases from J; junction bases left unmatched: 4. The germline gives CDR1 ENHRY, CDR2 SYGVKD. The CDR3 spans 15 residues. CDR3 sequence reads: CAISESPGLVYEQYF. For the CDR3, the DNA is TGTGCCATCAGTGAGTCTCCGGGACTAGTCTACGAGCAGTACTTC.

The chain employs TRBV9 and TRBJ2-1; TRBD2 is a possible D gene (5 bases). CDR3 size: 13 residues. Trimming removed 0 bases from V and 9 bases from J, with 10 bases in between. Germline CDR1 is SGDLS and CDR2 is YYNGEE. This CDR3 is CASSVVTSREQFF. The CDR3 coding sequence is TGTGCCAGCAGCGTAGTTACTAGTCGTGAGCAGTTCTTC.

V gene TRBV2 combines with J gene TRBJ2-7; TRBD2 matches at 7 bases. CDR1 and CDR2 from the germline V gene are SNHLY and FYNNEI. The V gene end was trimmed by 9 bases and the J gene end by 3 bases; junction bases not matched to a gene: 14. The CDR3 is 15 amino acids. The CDR3 loop is CARKGYAGEIYEQYF. CDR3 bases: TGTGCCAGAAAAGGGTATGCGGGAGAAATCTACGAGCAGTACTTC.

In the case of this clone: The junction departs from the called germline gene at one end, perhaps through a read error. The J gene is TRBJ2-2, the V gene TRBV7-7, with 11 bases aligning to TRBD1. The CDR3 totals 15 residues. Germline loops: CDR1 SSHAT, CDR2 FNYEAQ (reference sequence). Written as DNA, the CDR3 is TGTGCTAGCAGCCCCGGGACAGGGGGCACCGGGGAGCTGTTTTTT. Its protein is CASSPGTGGTGELFF.

CDR3 sequence (DNA): TGTGCCAGCAGCTTTGTGCGGGAGGGCACAGATACGCAGTATTTT. Translated, it gives CASSFVREGTDTQYF. The chain recombines TRBV13 with TRBJ2-3; 8 nucleotides match TRBD2. The CDR3 length is 15 residues. Trimming at V came to 3 bases and at J to 1 base, leaving 3 bases not matched to a gene. Germline V gene data show CDR1 as PRHDT and CDR2 as FYEKMQ (reference sequence).

The V gene is TRBV7-3, the J gene TRBJ2-6; TRBD1 might be the D (6 bases). Per germline, CDR1 SGHTA and CDR2 FQGTGA. This CDR3 region has 14 residues. The V and J ends lost 8 bases and 3 bases respectively, with 11 bases between them. The chain's CDR3 is CASGRGGGANVLTF. CDR3 nucleotide sequence: TGTGCCAGCGGCAGGGGCGGTGGGGCCAACGTCCTGACTTTC.